This T cell receptor beta chain was recorded in a study of Graves' ophthalmopathy and Graves' hyperthyroidism. Whole-study results and caveats: Its predictions of ophthalmopathy progression gave the model 60% to 71% sensitivity and 72% to 75% specificity. Blood also carried most expanded thyroid clonotypes exceeding 0.001 frequency.

A remark on this clonotype: Its antigen is unknown. A read error is possible here, since a much larger clone lies one base away.

Active ophthalmopathy (CAS at least 3, NOSPECS at least 4), lasting under 3 months. Each diagnosis was determined on the basis of clinical symptoms, serum thyroxine, TRAb, thyroid ultrasound and orbital computed tomography. Amplification of TCR beta CDR3 regions used RNA transcripts. Second-round multiplex PCR came after first-round RT-PCR with HTBI primers. TCRdb fed the multiplex PCR reads into MiXCR, producing one record per CDR3 protein. Of approximately 640,000 distinct CDR3 sequences listed, over 40% are singletons. From germline, CDR1 is LNHDA and CDR2 SQIVND (reference sequence). This CDR3 has 15 amino acids. Trimming pared 1 base from V and 7 bases from J, leaving 14 bases between.

The receptor was derived from an adult man with Graves' ophthalmopathy. The chain carries TRBV19 and TRBJ1-5; TRBD1 is a possible D gene (5 bases). Sequencing input: peripheral blood. CDR3 sequence reads: CASSIGIGRGQPQHF. CDR3 sequence (DNA): TGTGCCAGTAGTATAGGGATTGGTCGGGGGCAGCCCCAGCATTTT.